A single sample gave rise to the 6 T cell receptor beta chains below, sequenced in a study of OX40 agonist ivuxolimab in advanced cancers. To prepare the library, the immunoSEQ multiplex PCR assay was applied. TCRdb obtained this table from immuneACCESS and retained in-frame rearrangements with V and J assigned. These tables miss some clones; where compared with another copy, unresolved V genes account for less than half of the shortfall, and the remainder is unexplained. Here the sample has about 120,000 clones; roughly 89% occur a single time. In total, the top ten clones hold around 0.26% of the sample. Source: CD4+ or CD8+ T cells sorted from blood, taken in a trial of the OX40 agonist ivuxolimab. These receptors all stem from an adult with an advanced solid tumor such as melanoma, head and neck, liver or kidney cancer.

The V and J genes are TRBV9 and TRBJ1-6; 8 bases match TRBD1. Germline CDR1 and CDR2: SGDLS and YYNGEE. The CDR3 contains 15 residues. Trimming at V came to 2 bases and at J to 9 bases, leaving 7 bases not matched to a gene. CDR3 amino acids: CASSVTGVYGSPLHF. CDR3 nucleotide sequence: TGTGCCAGCAGCGTGACAGGGGTTTATGGTTCACCCCTCCACTTT.

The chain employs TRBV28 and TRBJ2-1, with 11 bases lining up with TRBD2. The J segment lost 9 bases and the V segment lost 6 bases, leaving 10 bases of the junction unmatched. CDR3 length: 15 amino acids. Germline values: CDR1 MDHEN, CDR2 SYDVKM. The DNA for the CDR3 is TGTGCCAGCAGCCAGACTAGCGGGGTCGGTGGTGAGCAGTTCTTC. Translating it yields CASSQTSGVGGEQFF.

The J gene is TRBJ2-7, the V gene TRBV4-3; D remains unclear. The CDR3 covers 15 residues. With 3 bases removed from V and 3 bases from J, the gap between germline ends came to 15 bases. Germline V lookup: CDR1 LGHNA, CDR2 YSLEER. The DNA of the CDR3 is TGCGCCAGCAGCCATTTGCCGACGGGCTACTACGAGCAGTACTTC. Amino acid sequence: CASSHLPTGYYEQYF.

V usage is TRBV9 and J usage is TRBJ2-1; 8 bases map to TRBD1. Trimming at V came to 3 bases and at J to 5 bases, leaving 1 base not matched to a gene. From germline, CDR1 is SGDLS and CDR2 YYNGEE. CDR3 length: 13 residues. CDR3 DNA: TGTGCCAGCAGCGGGACAGGGCACAATGAGCAGTTCTTC. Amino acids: CASSGTGHNEQFF. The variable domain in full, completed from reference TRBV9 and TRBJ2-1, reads DSGVTQTPKHLITATGQRVTLRCSPRSGDLSVYWYQQSLDQGLQFLIQYYNGEERAKGNILERFSAQQFPDLHSELNLSSLELGDSALYFCASSGTGHNEQFFGPGTRLTVL.

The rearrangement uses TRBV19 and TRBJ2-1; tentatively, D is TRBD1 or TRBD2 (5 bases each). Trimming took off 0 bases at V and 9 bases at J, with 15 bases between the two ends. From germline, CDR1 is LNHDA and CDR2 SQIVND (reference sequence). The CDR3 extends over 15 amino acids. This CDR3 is CASSIEGTGLGEQFF. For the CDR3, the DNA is TGTGCCAGTAGTATAGAGGGGACCGGTCTGGGTGAGCAGTTCTTC.

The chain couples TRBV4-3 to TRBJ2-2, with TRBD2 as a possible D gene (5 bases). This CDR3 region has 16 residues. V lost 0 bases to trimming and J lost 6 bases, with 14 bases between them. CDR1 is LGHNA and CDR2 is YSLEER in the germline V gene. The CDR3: CASSQEVDGVAGELFF. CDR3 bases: TGCGCCAGCAGCCAAGAAGTGGACGGGGTAGCCGGGGAGCTGTTTTTT.